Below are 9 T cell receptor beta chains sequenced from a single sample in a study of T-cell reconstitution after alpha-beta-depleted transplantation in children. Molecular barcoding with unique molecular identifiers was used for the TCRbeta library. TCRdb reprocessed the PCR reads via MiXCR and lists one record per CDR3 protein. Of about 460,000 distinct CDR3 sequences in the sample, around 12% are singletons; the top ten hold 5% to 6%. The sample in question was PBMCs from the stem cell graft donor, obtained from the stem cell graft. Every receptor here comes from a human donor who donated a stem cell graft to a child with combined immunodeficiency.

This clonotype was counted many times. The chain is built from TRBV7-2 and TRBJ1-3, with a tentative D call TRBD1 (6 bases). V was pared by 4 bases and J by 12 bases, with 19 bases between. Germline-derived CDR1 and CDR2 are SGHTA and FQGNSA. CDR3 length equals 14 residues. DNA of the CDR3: TGTGCCAGCAGCTCGCTTCGGGGGCACGGGGTCATATATTTT. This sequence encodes CASSSLRGHGVIYF.

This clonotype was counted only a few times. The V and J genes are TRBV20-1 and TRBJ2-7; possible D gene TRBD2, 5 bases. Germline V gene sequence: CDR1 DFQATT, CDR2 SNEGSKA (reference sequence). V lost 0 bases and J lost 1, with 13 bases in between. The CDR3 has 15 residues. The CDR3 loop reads CSARDKDGGSYEQYF. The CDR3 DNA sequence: TGCAGTGCTAGAGATAAGGACGGAGGATCCTACGAGCAGTACTTC.

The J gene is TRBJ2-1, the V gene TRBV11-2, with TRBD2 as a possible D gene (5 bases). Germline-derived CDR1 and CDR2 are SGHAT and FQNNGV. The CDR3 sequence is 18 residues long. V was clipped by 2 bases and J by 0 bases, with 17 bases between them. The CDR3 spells CASSLFPLEVSSYNEQFF. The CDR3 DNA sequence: TGTGCCAGCAGCTTATTCCCATTGGAGGTTTCCTCCTACAATGAGCAGTTCTTC. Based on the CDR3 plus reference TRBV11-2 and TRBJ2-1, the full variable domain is EAGVAQSPRYKIIEKRQSVAFWCNPISGHATLYWYQQILGQGPKLLIQFQNNGVVDDSQLPKDRFSAERLKGVDSTLKIQPAKLEDSAVYLCASSLFPLEVSSYNEQFFGPGTRLTVL.

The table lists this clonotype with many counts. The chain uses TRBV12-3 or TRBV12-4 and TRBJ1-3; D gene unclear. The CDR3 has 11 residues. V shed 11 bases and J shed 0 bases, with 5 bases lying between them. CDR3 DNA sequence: TGTGCCCGGGGCTCTGGAAACACCATATATTTT. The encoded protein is CARGSGNTIYF.

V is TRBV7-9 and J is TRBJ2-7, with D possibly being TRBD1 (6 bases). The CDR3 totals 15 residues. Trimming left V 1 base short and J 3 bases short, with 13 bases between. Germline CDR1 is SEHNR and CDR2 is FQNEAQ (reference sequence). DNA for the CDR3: TGTGCCAGCAGCTTAGACCAGGGGACCTACTACGAGCAGTACTTC. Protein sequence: CASSLDQGTYYEQYF.

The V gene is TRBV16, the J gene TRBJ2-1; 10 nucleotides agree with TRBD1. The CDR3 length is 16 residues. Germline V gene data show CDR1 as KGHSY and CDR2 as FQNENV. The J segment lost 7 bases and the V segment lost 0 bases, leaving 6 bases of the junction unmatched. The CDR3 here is CASSQSGTGESNEQFF. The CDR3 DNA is TGTGCCAGCAGCCAATCGGGGACAGGGGAAAGTAATGAGCAGTTCTTC.

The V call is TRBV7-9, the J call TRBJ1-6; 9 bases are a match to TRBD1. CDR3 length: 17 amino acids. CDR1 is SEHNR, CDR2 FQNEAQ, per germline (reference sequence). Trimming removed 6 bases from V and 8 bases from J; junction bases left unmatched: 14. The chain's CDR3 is CASSLNHRGRLDSPLHF. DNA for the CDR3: TGTGCCAGCAGTTTAAACCACAGGGGGCGCCTTGATTCACCCCTCCACTTT.

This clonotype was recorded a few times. This CDR3 reads CASSQDLQGSGYTF. Here the CDR3 DNA reads TGCGCCAGCAGCCAAGATTTACAGGGGTCAGGCTACACCTTC. The rearrangement joins TRBV4-3 to TRBJ1-2; 7 bases align to TRBD1. CDR1 and CDR2 (germline): LGHNA, YSLEER. Trimming at V came to 0 bases and at J to 8 bases, leaving 6 bases not matched to a gene. There are 14 residues in the CDR3.

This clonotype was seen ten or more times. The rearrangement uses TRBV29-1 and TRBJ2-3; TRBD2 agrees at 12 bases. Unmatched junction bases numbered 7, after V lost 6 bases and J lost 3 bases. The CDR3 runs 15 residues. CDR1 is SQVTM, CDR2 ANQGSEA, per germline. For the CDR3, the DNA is TGCAGCGTCGAGACTAGCGGGGGAGATACAGATACGCAGTATTTT. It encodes CSVETSGGDTDTQYF.